The next 10 T cell receptor beta chains were all read from a single sample in a study of molecular identifiers for immune sequencing clone quantification (dated by TCRdb to 2016 to 2018). Receptor libraries were prepared by PCR. The sequencing machine was a NextSeq 500. In-frame beta chains were kept once TCRdb had trimmed the public reads at Q25 with fastp and called clones with MiXCR. Entries are consolidated by CDR3 protein sequence, retaining the most common genes and DNA. The sample table holds some 680,000 distinct CDR3 sequences, of which around 25% were seen once. Clones ranked in the top ten supply about 0.81% of the sample. Sequencing was carried out using naive CD8+ T cells from blood, with Jurkat cell RNA spiked in. The cell subset or site label, as the study defines it: FACS-sorted CD8+CD4-CCR7+CD45RA+ naive T cells. The source is a human donor in good health. Some libraries in this study had Jurkat cell RNA spiked in.

Many counts were recorded for this clonotype. CDR3 nucleotide sequence: TGTGCCAGCAGCTTGTCGGCTAGCGGGGGCTCGGCTATTACAGATACGCAGTATTTT. Amino acids: CASSLSASGGSAITDTQYF. V gene TRBV5-4 combines with J gene TRBJ2-3; 10 bases align to TRBD2. The CDR3 covers 19 residues. Germline assignment: CDR1 SGHNT and CDR2 YYREEE (reference sequence). V lost 1 base and J lost 3; bases outside the gene matches: 14.

In this sample, this clonotype turned up a few times. The chain carries TRBV7-9 and TRBJ1-2, with D unresolved. Trimming took 5 bases from V and 6 from J, leaving 13 bases between them. The CDR3 spans 13 residues. The germline CDR1 and CDR2 sequences are SEHNR and FQNEAQ (reference sequence). DNA for the CDR3: TGTGCCAGCAGCCCGACGGCGGCGGATGGCTACACCTTC. This sequence encodes CASSPTAADGYTF.

Details on this clonotype: A clone one base away is much larger, so this may be a read error. The genes are TRBV6-1 and TRBJ2-3, with no clear D. V was trimmed by 10 bases and J by 2 bases, leaving 13 bases between them. The CDR3 sequence is 13 residues long. Germline CDR1 MNHNS, CDR2 SASEGT. The CDR3 nucleotides read TGTGCCAACCAAATGGAGAACACAGATACGCAGTATTTT. Translation: CANQMENTDTQYF.

Many counts were recorded for this clonotype. The V gene is TRBV5-1, the J gene TRBJ1-5, with TRBD1 matching over 8 bases. The CDR3 loop spans 16 amino acids. CDR1 is SGHRS, CDR2 YFSETQ, per germline. V dropped 4 bases and J dropped 9; count of bases not matched to a gene: 15. The CDR3 region has the DNA TGCGCCAGCAGCCCGGTGGTTGGACAGGGAATTTCGCCCCAGCATTTT. The encoded protein is CASSPVVGQGISPQHF.

There are a few counts of this clonotype. V usage is TRBV27 and J usage is TRBJ2-7, with no clear D. Germline CDR1 is MNHEY and CDR2 is SMNVEV (reference sequence). V was trimmed by 3 bases and J by 0 bases, leaving 6 bases between them. The CDR3 loop spans 13 amino acids. CDR3 nucleotide sequence: TGTGCCAGCAGTTTTACGGTCTCCTACGAGCAGTACTTC. This translates into CASSFTVSYEQYF.

This clonotype has ten or more counts. This chain uses TRBV30 with TRBJ2-1, with D uncertain. Germline V gives CDR1 GTSNPN, CDR2 SVGIG (reference sequence). The CDR3 totals 12 residues. Trimming took off 1 base at V and 9 bases at J, with 10 bases between the two ends. The CDR3: CAWSAPPLEQFF. For the CDR3, the DNA is TGTGCCTGGAGTGCCCCCCCCCTTGAGCAGTTCTTC.

This clonotype has a count of ten or more. This chain connects TRBV28 to TRBJ1-6; D is possibly TRBD1 (5 bases). The CDR3 totals 15 residues. The germline V and J ends were trimmed by 3 bases and 12 bases, with 18 bases remaining between them. Germline V gives CDR1 MDHEN, CDR2 SYDVKM. CDR3 protein: CASSFRGDSPLPLHF. CDR3 DNA: TGTGCCAGCAGTTTCCGTGGGGACTCCCCTTTACCCCTCCACTTT.

This clonotype was seen only a few times. A read error may be the cause here, since a much bigger clone is one base away. The J gene is TRBJ1-1, the V gene TRBV29-1; no definite D call. CDR3 size: 13 residues. CDR1 is SQVTM, CDR2 ANQGSEA, per germline. This CDR3 reads CSVEETANTGAFF. The DNA of the CDR3 is TGCAGCGTTGAAGAAACAGCGAACACTGGAGCTTTCTTT.

Comment on this clonotype: A read error may be the cause here, since a much bigger clone is one base away. J is TRBJ2-1 and V is TRBV11-2, with D possibly TRBD1 on 6 matching bases. V lost 3 bases and J 6 bases, leaving 12 bases between the germline ends. The germline V gene has CDR1 SGHAT and CDR2 FQNNGV. The CDR3 totals 14 residues. CDR3 coding DNA: TGTGCCAGCAGCTTCTGGGGGCCGCCCAATGAGCAGTTCTTC. Translation: CASSFWGPPNEQFF.

The rearrangement uses TRBV11-2 and TRBJ2-1; 11 nucleotides line up with TRBD2. V lost 5 bases to trimming and J lost 2 bases; unmatched junction nucleotides: 17. Germline CDR1 is SGHAT and CDR2 is FQNNGV. The CDR3 is 20 residues long. CDR3 nucleotides: TGTGCCAGCAGCCATCCAACAATTCCCTTAGCGGGGGGGCCCTACAATGAGCAGTTCTTC. Translation: CASSHPTIPLAGGPYNEQFF.